The 10 T cell receptor beta chains below all came from one sample that was sequenced in a study of blood T cell repertoires in COVID-19. The repertoire was sequenced with immunoSEQ multiplex PCR; TCRdb's copy has only in-frame clones and lacks some. The sample shows 150,000 to 200,000 clones, approximately 89% of them seen only once. Sequencing used PBMCs or T cells enriched from blood (not recorded which). These receptors all come from a woman aged 18-29 years who had recovered from COVID-19.

This clone appeared once. This chain links TRBV10-3 with TRBJ2-3; TRBD2 matches 7 bases. Germline CDR1 is ENHRY and CDR2 is SYGVKD. This CDR3 region has 14 residues. V gave up 9 bases and J gave up 2 bases; unmatched junction bases: 8. This chain's CDR3 is CAMGGTMATDTQYF. The CDR3 DNA reads TGTGCCATGGGAGGGACCATGGCCACAGATACGCAGTATTTT.

The chain is built from TRBV5-6 and TRBJ1-2; possibly TRBD1 for D (6 bases). V lost 4 bases and J lost 4, with 17 bases in between. This CDR3 region has 15 residues. Per the germline V gene, CDR1 is SGHDT and CDR2 is YYEEEE. CDR3 bases: TGTGCCAGCAGCACTATGCCGGACAGTCTCTATGGCTACACCTTC. Protein product: CASSTMPDSLYGYTF.

The gene calls are TRBV6-5 and TRBJ1-1; D unclear. Germline CDR1 and CDR2: MNHEY and SVGAGI. V lost 6 bases and J lost 0, with 14 bases in between. The CDR3 extends over 15 amino acids. The CDR3: CASSDWVAVNTEAFF. In DNA form, the CDR3 reads TGTGCCAGCAGCGACTGGGTCGCCGTGAACACTGAAGCTTTCTTT.

The V gene is TRBV19, the J gene TRBJ2-7; D is possibly TRBD2 (5 bases). The V gene lost 3 bases and the J gene lost 4 bases, with 16 bases spanning the gap. The CDR3 spans 15 residues. The germline V gene encodes CDR1 LNHDA and CDR2 SQIVND (reference sequence). The CDR3 bases are TGTGCCAGTAGTATCGGCTTCGGGAAGGGTTACGAGCAGTACTTC. Amino acids: CASSIGFGKGYEQYF.

CDR3 loop: CASGGSPFYNEQFF. For the CDR3, the DNA is TGTGCCAGCGGCGGGTCACCGTTTTACAATGAGCAGTTCTTC. The gene calls are TRBV7-9 and TRBJ2-1; a weak D match, TRBD2 (5 bases). Trimming removed 8 bases from V and 4 bases from J, with 15 bases in between. The CDR3 spans 14 residues. The germline CDR1 and CDR2 sequences are SEHNR and FQNEAQ (reference sequence).

This chain links TRBV5-1 with TRBJ2-7; 10 bases fit TRBD2. The junction had 11 bases not matched to a gene; V was cut back by 7 bases and J by 4 bases. Germline V CDR1 and CDR2: SGHRS, YFSETQ. The CDR3 runs to 15 residues. Written as DNA, the CDR3 is TGCGCCAGCCGCCAAGGACTAGCGGACACATACGAGCAGTACTTC. Translation gives CASRQGLADTYEQYF.

CDR3 sequence reads: CATSRDRREEATGELFF. The CDR3 nucleotides are TGTGCCACCAGCAGAGATAGGCGGGAGGAAGCCACCGGGGAGCTGTTTTTT. The chain recombines TRBV15 with TRBJ2-2; 8 nucleotides agree with TRBD2. The V segment lost 0 bases and the J segment 4 bases; nucleotides outside the gene matches: 7. The germline V gene has CDR1 LNHNV and CDR2 YYDKDF (reference sequence). The CDR3 spans 17 residues.

The chain links TRBV19 to TRBJ2-7; 9 bases fit TRBD1. Germline CDR1 is LNHDA and CDR2 is SQIVND (reference sequence). There are 14 residues in the CDR3. Trimming cost V 5 bases and J 5 bases; bases outside gene matches: 7. The CDR3 DNA is TGTGCCAGTAGTTCCTACAGGGGGCTCAACGAGCAGTACTTC. Residues: CASSSYRGLNEQYF.

The V gene is TRBV18, the J gene TRBJ2-1, with 14 nucleotides matching TRBD2. The CDR3 runs to 16 residues. Losses at the gene ends were 4 bases for V and 9 bases for J; bases not matched to a gene: 8. Germline V lookup: CDR1 KGHSH, CDR2 LQKENI. The chain's CDR3 is CASSLEGLAGGVEQFF. The CDR3 DNA reads as TGTGCCAGCTCACTAGAAGGACTAGCGGGAGGAGTTGAGCAGTTCTTC.

The chain has TRBV11-2 and TRBJ2-1, with D tentatively TRBD2 (5 bases). V was clipped by 0 bases and J by 1 base, with 7 bases between them. Looked up from germline, CDR1 is SGHAT and CDR2 is FQNNGV. The CDR3 is 15 residues long. CDR3 in amino acids: CASSLEGVSYNEQFF. CDR3 in DNA: TGTGCCAGCAGCTTAGAGGGAGTATCCTACAATGAGCAGTTCTTC.